Presented here are 24 T cell receptor beta chains from one specimen sequenced in a study of CD8+ T cells in alopecia areata. Sequencing relied on a cDNA template that was reverse transcribed from extracted RNA. Assay used: immunoSEQ multiplex PCR; TCRdb lists only in-frame clones, some missing. In the table there are 100,000 to 150,000 clones, more than 40% of which are singletons. This specimen consisted of CD8+ T cells sorted from blood, obtained at week 0. These receptors all come from a human donor with alopecia areata.

This clone was seen a single time. The J gene is TRBJ2-3, the V gene TRBV27; D uncertain. Germline-derived CDR1 and CDR2 are MNHEY and SMNVEV (reference sequence). CDR3 length: 14 amino acids. Trimming pared 2 bases from V and 0 bases from J, leaving 6 bases between. CDR3 in DNA: TGTGCCAGCAGTTTACTCTTAAGCACAGATACGCAGTATTTT. It encodes CASSLLLSTDTQYF.

This clone was recorded at least ten times. This chain uses TRBV5-1 with TRBJ2-1; a possible D gene is TRBD2 (7 bases). This CDR3 region has 16 residues. Trimming pared 0 bases from V and 3 bases from J, leaving 13 bases between. Germline loops: CDR1 SGHRS, CDR2 YFSETQ. CDR3 bases: TGCGCCAGCAGCTTGGACGGGGGGCTCGGCTACAATGAGCAGTTCTTC. This translates into CASSLDGGLGYNEQFF.

This chain joins TRBV5-1 and TRBJ2-3; D gene ambiguous. Between the trimmed V and J ends, which lost 5 bases and 0 bases, there was a span of 1 base. In germline, CDR1 is SGHRS, CDR2 YFSETQ. This CDR3 has 11 residues. The CDR3 reads CASSSTDTQYF. CDR3 bases: TGCGCCAGCAGTAGCACAGATACGCAGTATTTT.

The rearrangement uses TRBV4-1 and TRBJ2-5; maybe TRBD1 (5 bases). The CDR3 is 15 amino acids. Trimming left V 0 bases short and J 3 bases short, with 11 bases between. Germline values: CDR1 MGHRA, CDR2 YSYEKL. In DNA, the CDR3 is TGCGCCAGCAGCCAAGATTTGACAGTAGAAGAGACCCAGTACTTC. Its translation: CASSQDLTVEETQYF.

This clone has just a few counts. The chain carries TRBV13 and TRBJ2-7, with 7 bases identical to TRBD1. The V and J ends lost 3 bases and 2 bases, in that order; junction bases with no gene match: 4. Germline values: CDR1 PRHDT, CDR2 FYEKMQ (reference sequence). This CDR3 is 14 amino acids long. CDR3 DNA sequence: TGTGCCAGCAGCTTCTCCGGGACAGCCTACGAGCAGTACTTC. Its protein is CASSFSGTAYEQYF.

V is TRBV6-4 and J is TRBJ2-6; D is ambiguous. The germline CDR1 and CDR2 sequences are MRHNA and SNTAGT. The CDR3 length is 16 residues. The V end was cut by 7 bases, the J end by 4 bases, with 17 bases between. This CDR3 is CASTLSAGFGANVLTF. The CDR3 DNA is TGTGCCAGCACACTCTCGGCAGGTTTCGGGGCCAACGTCCTGACTTTC.

This clone was recorded only once. The chain uses TRBV7-2 and TRBJ2-1, with D possibly being TRBD1 or TRBD2 (5 bases each). V was clipped by 10 bases and J by 6 bases, with 16 bases between them. Germline V gene data show CDR1 as SGHTA and CDR2 as FQGNSA. This CDR3 is 13 amino acids long. As DNA, the CDR3 is TGTGCCACCGCGACACCGGGACCCAATGAGCAGTTCTTC. It specifies CATATPGPNEQFF.

This sequence joins TRBV13 and TRBJ1-1, with D possibly matching TRBD1 (5 bases). The ends were cut back, 6 bases at V and 4 bases at J, with 12 bases in the middle. This CDR3 is built from 13 residues. Germline CDR1 and CDR2: PRHDT and FYEKMQ (reference sequence). The CDR3 loop is CASRSGGATEAFF. In DNA, the CDR3 is TGTGCCAGCAGATCGGGGGGTGCCACTGAAGCTTTCTTT.

V usage is TRBV29-1 and J usage is TRBJ2-7, with D maybe TRBD2 (6 bases). With 2 bases removed from V and 5 bases from J, the gap between germline ends came to 19 bases. Germline V gene data show CDR1 as SQVTM and CDR2 as ANQGSEA. This CDR3 has 15 amino acids. The CDR3: CSVERLKAGRNEQYF. The CDR3 nucleotides read TGCAGCGTTGAACGGTTAAAGGCAGGGAGGAACGAGCAGTACTTC.

The genes are TRBV7-9 and TRBJ2-7; D remains ambiguous. The CDR3 loop spans 14 amino acids. Between the trimmed V and J ends, which lost 5 bases and 2 bases, there was a span of 13 bases. Germline-derived CDR1 and CDR2 are SEHNR and FQNEAQ (reference sequence). The CDR3 nucleotides are TGTGCCAGCAGCGACGTCGGGCCAACCTACGAGCAGTACTTC. It codes for CASSDVGPTYEQYF.

J is TRBJ1-1 and V is TRBV11-2; D gene uncertain. Germline loops: CDR1 SGHAT, CDR2 FQNNGV. The CDR3 has 16 amino acids. V dropped 2 bases and J dropped 6 bases, with 19 bases sitting between them. The CDR3 nucleotides are TGTGCCAGCAGCTTAAATTCTGCCCCTCGGGAGCCTGAAGCTTTCTTT. It yields the protein CASSLNSAPREPEAFF. The variable domain in full, with the rest retrieved from reference TRBV11-2 and TRBJ1-1, is EAGVAQSPRYKIIEKRQSVAFWCNPISGHATLYWYQQILGQGPKLLIQFQNNGVVDDSQLPKDRFSAERLKGVDSTLKIQPAKLEDSAVYLCASSLNSAPREPEAFFGQGTRLTVV.

This clone was recorded a few times. The V and J genes are TRBV12-5 and TRBJ2-1; TRBD2 matches 7 bases. The V segment lost 6 bases and the J segment 3 bases; nucleotides outside the gene matches: 5. CDR1 is LGHNT and CDR2 is FRNRAP in the germline V gene. The CDR3 covers 14 residues. CDR3: CASGQLANYNEQFF. DNA for the CDR3: TGTGCTAGTGGCCAACTAGCGAACTACAATGAGCAGTTCTTC.

This clone was seen a few times. The rearrangement uses TRBV6-1 and TRBJ2-7; TRBD1 is a possible D gene (6 bases). Germline assignment: CDR1 MNHNS and CDR2 SASEGT. With 1 base removed from V and 4 bases from J, the gap between germline ends came to 11 bases. This CDR3 has 14 amino acids. The CDR3 spells CASSEGDTHYEQYF. The CDR3 DNA is TGTGCCAGCAGTGAAGGGGACACCCATTACGAGCAGTACTTC.

This CDR3 reads CASSLDGEGPRFTLHF. CDR3 DNA sequence: TGTGCCAGCAGCTTAGACGGGGAGGGACCGAGGTTTACCCTCCACTTT. The chain couples TRBV11-2 to TRBJ1-6, with D possibly matching TRBD1 (5 bases). V lost 0 bases and J lost 14, with 20 bases in between. Germline V gene lookup returns CDR1 SGHAT and CDR2 FQNNGV. The CDR3 has 16 residues.

This clone has just a few counts. The chain couples TRBV9 to TRBJ2-1, with 8 nucleotides matching TRBD2. The CDR3 runs 13 residues. Germline CDR1 and CDR2: SGDLS and YYNGEE. V shed 2 bases, J shed 10 bases, and the junction held 5 bases outside the gene matches. CDR3 protein: CASSVGGGQEQFF. The CDR3 DNA sequence: TGTGCCAGCAGCGTGGGCGGGGGGCAAGAGCAGTTCTTC.

The genes are TRBV14 and TRBJ2-7, with D perhaps TRBD1 (6 bases). This CDR3 region has 13 residues. V dropped 4 bases and J dropped 1 base, with 8 bases sitting between them. CDR1 and CDR2 (germline): SGHDN, FVKESK. Written as DNA, the CDR3 is TGTGCCAGCAGCCCACAGGGTTCCTACGAGCAGTACTTC. Translated, it gives CASSPQGSYEQYF.

This clone showed up just a few times. The CDR3 loop reads CASSLDIVGGAEQFF. The CDR3 bases are TGTGCCAGCAGCTTAGATATAGTTGGAGGTGCTGAGCAGTTCTTC. The chain couples TRBV7-2 to TRBJ2-1; weak D call: TRBD2 (5 bases). Trimming shortened V by 1 base and J by 9 bases, and 16 bases separated the two germline ends. The CDR3 totals 15 residues. Germline V lookup: CDR1 SGHTA, CDR2 FQGNSA.

This clone occurred a few times. The rearrangement joins TRBV29-1 to TRBJ1-1; 7 positions agree with TRBD1. The CDR3 consists of 12 residues. V dropped 5 bases and J dropped 5; count of bases not matched to a gene: 5. Germline loops: CDR1 SQVTM, CDR2 ANQGSEA. The DNA for the CDR3 is TGCAGCGTTACCACAGGGGAGACTGAAGCTTTCTTT. It codes for CSVTTGETEAFF.

This chain joins TRBV4-1 and TRBJ1-5; D may be TRBD1 (6 bases). Trimming stripped 1 base from V and 2 bases from J, with 12 bases between. From germline, CDR1 is MGHRA and CDR2 YSYEKL. CDR3 length equals 16 residues. CDR3 sequence: CASSQVQGGRNQPQHF. The CDR3 coding sequence is TGCGCCAGCAGCCAAGTACAGGGTGGGCGCAATCAGCCCCAGCATTTT.

This clone is a singleton in its sample. The J gene is TRBJ1-2, the V gene TRBV30, with 7 bases identical to TRBD1. The CDR3 runs 15 residues. Unmatched junction bases numbered 15, after V lost 4 bases and J lost 7 bases. Germline V gene lookup returns CDR1 GTSNPN and CDR2 SVGIG (reference sequence). CDR3 loop: CAWKPVRGRGLGYTF. CDR3 DNA: TGTGCCTGGAAGCCCGTAAGGGGGCGAGGTCTTGGCTACACCTTC.

This chain connects TRBV13 to TRBJ1-2, with D perhaps TRBD1 (6 bases). This CDR3 is 14 amino acids long. Trimming took 5 bases from V and 1 from J, leaving 11 bases between them. CDR1 and CDR2 (germline): PRHDT, FYEKMQ (reference sequence). CDR3 region: CASSARQDNYGYTF. The CDR3 DNA follows: TGTGCCAGCAGCGCGCGACAGGATAACTATGGCTACACCTTC.

The genes are TRBV9 and TRBJ2-5; a weak D match, TRBD2 (7 bases). V lost 3 bases, J lost 4 bases, and 19 bases lay in between. Germline V gene data show CDR1 as SGDLS and CDR2 as YYNGEE. The CDR3 loop spans 16 amino acids. The CDR3 region has the DNA TGTGCCAGCAGCGCCGAGGGGGAGGGACTTGGAGAGACCCAGTACTTC. Its translation is CASSAEGEGLGETQYF.

This rearrangement joins TRBV4-3 to TRBJ2-3, with 8 bases lining up with TRBD1. V gave up 0 bases and J gave up 4 bases; unmatched junction bases: 9. Germline lookup yields CDR1 LGHNA and CDR2 YSLEER. CDR3 size: 17 residues. For the CDR3, the DNA is TGCGCCAGCAGCCAAGATCGGACAGGGATGGCGTCAGATACGCAGTATTTT. Amino acids: CASSQDRTGMASDTQYF.

This chain uses TRBV7-9 with TRBJ1-5, with D hard to call. Germline CDR1 is SEHNR and CDR2 is FQNEAQ (reference sequence). This CDR3 contains 15 residues. Trimming took off 5 bases at V and 0 bases at J, with 11 bases between the two ends. The CDR3 region is CASSPVTDSNQPQHF. CDR3 in DNA: TGTGCCAGCAGCCCGGTGACGGATAGCAATCAGCCCCAGCATTTT.